This T cell receptor beta chain was found in a study of CD8 T cells in ankylosing spondylitis. In making TCR beta libraries, quantitative 5'-RACE with molecular barcodes was used. MiXCR was run by TCRdb on the 5' RACE reads, yielding one entry per CDR3 protein. The data contain under 450,000 distinct CDR3 sequences, under 20% of them seen just once; the ten biggest clones take up approximately 1%. Germline CDR1 SGHAT, CDR2 FQDESV (reference sequence). V was shortened by 1 base and J by 0 bases, with 16 bases between the two germline ends. The CDR3 covers 19 residues. General observations from the study: Significant enrichment of disease-linked clones was reported in matched ankylosing spondylitis synovial fluid. One TCR beta motif, made up of seven to nine highly homologous variants, appeared characteristic of ankylosing spondylitis blood. Existing reports had already noted some motif variants in reactive arthritis synovial fluid and blood. Researchers report that disease-linked clones proved CD8+ and relatively rare in peripheral blood.

With respect to this clonotype: Its specificity is unknown.

Sample: blood, either unsorted or a sorted T cell fraction (not recorded which). The chain has TRBV11-1 and TRBJ2-6; TRBD2 is a possible D gene (6 bases). The TCR sequence derives from a male donor with ankylosing spondylitis. The DNA for the CDR3 is TGTGCCAGCAGCTTAGGGGGGGTAGTCCCTTACTCTGGGGCCAACGTCCTGACTTTC. Its protein product is CASSLGGVVPYSGANVLTF.